The 26 T cell receptor beta chains reported below all come from one sample, sequenced in a study of T-cell memory formation after mild COVID-19. TCRdb re-derived calls from the 5' RACE reads in MiXCR, one entry per CDR3 protein. The table has over 45,000 distinct CDR3 sequences, roughly 25% seen once. Sequencing input: PBMCs or a T cell subset sorted from them (not recorded which). These receptors were collected from a man younger than 30 who had mild COVID-19 (a few samples of this study predate the infection). Cell type and time point are not known.

This chain uses TRBV2 with TRBJ2-3; 8 bases align to TRBD1. Germline-derived CDR1 and CDR2 are SNHLY and FYNNEI. The length of the CDR3 is 15 residues. With V trimmed by 11 bases and J by 4 bases, 14 bases remained unmatched. CDR3 sequence: CAGTTGQVLPDTQYF. CDR3 nucleotide sequence: TGTGCCGGTACCACGGGACAGGTGCTTCCAGATACGCAGTATTTT.

V is TRBV4-1 and J is TRBJ2-2; TRBD1 matches 9 bases. The ends lost 3 bases at V and 8 bases at J; junction bases unmatched: 10. CDR3 size: 16 residues. Germline V gives CDR1 MGHRA, CDR2 YSYEKL. CDR3 sequence (DNA): TGCGCCAGCAGCCAGGGGACAGGGCCCAACCTGGGGGAGCTGTTTTTT. It encodes CASSQGTGPNLGELFF.

Only a few counts were recorded for this clonotype. This rearrangement joins TRBV2 to TRBJ2-4; 7 positions match TRBD1. The V gene end was trimmed by 6 bases and the J gene end by 2 bases; junction bases not matched to a gene: 7. The CDR3 contains 15 residues. Germline lookup yields CDR1 SNHLY and CDR2 FYNNEI. The DNA for the CDR3 is TGTGCCAGCAGAGGGACAGTCGCAACCAAAAACATTCAGTACTTC. Translation: CASRGTVATKNIQYF.

The rearrangement uses TRBV5-1 and TRBJ1-5; D is unclear. CDR1 and CDR2 (germline): SGHRS, YFSETQ. This CDR3 comprises 13 residues. Trimming removed 0 bases at V and 6 bases at J, with 7 bases between. The CDR3, as DNA: TGCGCCAGCAGCTTGGTTACCGGTCAGCCCCAGCATTTT. This gives the protein CASSLVTGQPQHF.

Worth noting for this clonotype: A much larger clone differs from this one at a single base, so this may be a read error. The chain has TRBV11-2 and TRBJ1-1, with D tentatively TRBD1 (5 bases). V lost 1 base to trimming and J lost 7 bases, with 7 bases between them. The germline gives CDR1 SGHAT, CDR2 FQNNGV. This CDR3 spans 12 amino acids. CDR3 region: CASSLGGNEAFF. CDR3 nucleotide sequence: TGTGCCAGCAGCTTAGGGGGGAATGAAGCTTTCTTT.

V is TRBV29-1 and J is TRBJ2-7; the D is unclear. CDR3 length: 13 amino acids. Germline V gene data show CDR1 as SQVTM and CDR2 as ANQGSEA. Trimming cost V 7 bases and J 1 base, with 14 bases left between them. CDR3: CSAEGPGSYEQYF. The CDR3 DNA reads as TGCAGCGCGGAAGGACCGGGTTCCTACGAGCAGTACTTC.

The rearrangement joins TRBV30 to TRBJ2-5; D might be TRBD2 (5 bases). CDR3 length: 13 residues. Germline-derived CDR1 and CDR2 are GTSNPN and SVGIG (reference sequence). Trimming cost V 0 bases and J 2 bases, with 7 bases left between them. CDR3 residues: CAWSVRGQETQYF. The CDR3 bases are TGTGCCTGGAGTGTACGAGGGCAAGAGACCCAGTACTTC.

The chain combines TRBV7-7 with TRBJ2-1, with 11 bases identical to TRBD2. The V gene's germline CDR1 is SSHAT and CDR2 FNYEAQ (reference sequence). V trimming: 3 bases; J trimming: 2 bases; junction bases outside the gene matches: 3. The CDR3 runs 16 residues. The CDR3 is CASSLATSGAYNEQFF. In DNA, the CDR3 is TGTGCCAGCAGCTTGGCGACTAGCGGGGCCTACAATGAGCAGTTCTTC.

The chain links TRBV4-3 to TRBJ2-4, with D possibly being TRBD2 (6 bases). Germline V CDR1 and CDR2: LGHNA, YSLEER. The CDR3 runs to 16 residues. Trimming stripped 1 base from V and 3 bases from J, with 13 bases between. The CDR3 region is CASSQVPVGGKNIQYF. The DNA for the CDR3 is TGCGCCAGCAGCCAAGTCCCAGTCGGGGGCAAAAACATTCAGTACTTC.

The V and J genes are TRBV7-9 and TRBJ2-3, with no clear D. The CDR3 consists of 16 residues. Trimming shortened V by 1 base and J by 0 bases, and 11 bases separated the two germline ends. Germline V gene data show CDR1 as SEHNR and CDR2 as FQNEAQ (reference sequence). CDR3 sequence (DNA): TGTGCCAGCAGCTTAGTGACTTTTGCTAGCACAGATACGCAGTATTTT. Protein sequence: CASSLVTFASTDTQYF.

There are a few counts of this clonotype. CDR3 nucleotide sequence: TGTGCCAGCACCAGGACAGGGCGCGGAAACACCATATATTTT. It encodes CASTRTGRGNTIYF. The chain links TRBV11-2 to TRBJ1-3; 8 positions agree with TRBD1. Looked up from germline, CDR1 is SGHAT and CDR2 is FQNNGV. There are 14 residues in the CDR3. V lost 7 bases and J lost 4; bases outside the gene matches: 6.

The chain employs TRBV7-9 and TRBJ1-1; no clear D. V was cut by 6 bases and J by 1 base, with 9 bases left in between. The germline V gene has CDR1 SEHNR and CDR2 FQNEAQ (reference sequence). The CDR3 spans 13 residues. Here the CDR3 DNA reads TGTGCCAGCAGGCCTGGGGAGAACACTGAAGCTTTCTTT. The encoded protein is CASRPGENTEAFF.

The chain carries TRBV5-6 and TRBJ2-3; either TRBD1 or TRBD2 may fit D (6 bases each). Trimming left V 1 base short and J 6 bases short, with 9 bases between. In germline, CDR1 is SGHDT, CDR2 YYEEEE. This CDR3 has 13 residues. The CDR3 nucleotides are TGTGCCAGCAGCTTGCGGGGGCTCGATACGCAGTATTTT. This codes for CASSLRGLDTQYF.

This clonotype was seen a few times. The chain carries TRBV5-1 and TRBJ1-1; the D gene is possibly TRBD1 (5 bases). Between the trimmed V and J ends, which lost 5 bases and 1 base, there was a span of 15 bases. The CDR3 consists of 15 residues. Germline values: CDR1 SGHRS, CDR2 YFSETQ. The CDR3 spells CASSFPGQPNTEAFF. In DNA, the CDR3 is TGCGCCAGCAGTTTCCCAGGGCAACCGAACACTGAAGCTTTCTTT.

The rearrangement uses TRBV18 and TRBJ1-6, with a tentative D call TRBD1 (6 bases). V lost 3 bases, J lost 8 bases, and 14 bases lay in between. The CDR3 length is 15 residues. Germline values: CDR1 KGHSH, CDR2 LQKENI. CDR3 amino acids: CASSPRDTFYSPLHF. CDR3 nucleotides: TGTGCCAGCTCACCCCGGGACACCTTTTATTCACCCCTCCACTTT.

This chain joins TRBV7-9 and TRBJ2-5; TRBD2 agrees at 9 bases. The CDR3 runs 14 residues. V lost 10 bases, J lost 4 bases, and 10 bases stayed unmatched. Germline loops: CDR1 SEHNR, CDR2 FQNEAQ (reference sequence). The CDR3 DNA reads TGTGCCACCCTCCTCCCTAGCGGGATAGAGACCCAGTACTTC. This translates into CATLLPSGIETQYF.

The chain couples TRBV23-1 to TRBJ2-1; D unclear. TRBV23-1 is reported as an ORF; its role is uncertain. Trimming removed 0 bases at V and 5 bases at J, with 14 bases between. This CDR3 has 16 amino acids. The CDR3 spells CASSQSRHQLNNEQFF. CDR3 nucleotide sequence: TGCGCCAGCAGTCAATCGCGGCATCAGCTGAACAATGAGCAGTTCTTC.

The rearrangement links TRBV6-4 to TRBJ1-1, with D maybe TRBD1 (5 bases). Deletions cut 0 bases from V and 1 base from J, with 6 bases between. The CDR3 is made up of 14 amino acids. Germline V gene lookup returns CDR1 MRHNA and CDR2 SNTAGT. The CDR3, as DNA: TGTGCCAGCAGTGACTCGGGGGAGAACACTGAAGCTTTCTTT. Residues: CASSDSGENTEAFF.

This clonotype was seen a handful of times. The chain is built from TRBV11-3 and TRBJ2-1; tentatively, D is TRBD2 (6 bases). Germline V gives CDR1 SGHNT, CDR2 YENEEA. There are 15 residues in the CDR3. V shed 5 bases and J shed 4 bases, with 15 bases lying between them. The CDR3 bases are TGTGCCAGCAGCCCGGGGGTAACAAGGTACAATGAGCAGTTCTTC. Translated, it gives CASSPGVTRYNEQFF.

There are many counts of this clonotype. V and J are TRBV15 and TRBJ2-5; D is possibly TRBD2 (6 bases). CDR1 is LNHNV, CDR2 YYDKDF, per germline (reference sequence). The V end was cut by 4 bases, the J end by 2 bases, with 17 bases between. This CDR3 comprises 16 residues. CDR3 sequence reads: CATSTRLEILQETQYF. In DNA, the CDR3 is TGTGCCACCAGCACCAGACTAGAAATTTTACAAGAGACCCAGTACTTC. The full variable domain, in which reference TRBV15 and TRBJ2-5 provide the parts outside the CDR3, is DAMVIQNPRYQVTQFGKPVTLSCSQTLNHNVMYWYQQKSSQAPKLLFHYYDKDFNNEADTPDNFQSRRPNTSFCFLDIRSPGLGDTAMYLCATSTRLEILQETQYFGPGTRLLVL.

This chain joins TRBV12-3 or TRBV12-4 and TRBJ2-5; 7 positions match TRBD2. The V segment lost 4 bases and the J segment 1 base; nucleotides outside the gene matches: 6. The CDR3 runs to 15 residues. The CDR3 DNA follows: TGTGCCAGCAGTTCCGCCGGACTAGGCCAAGAGACCCAGTACTTC. Protein: CASSSAGLGQETQYF.

This clonotype was picked up a small number of times. The gene calls are TRBV27 and TRBJ2-1; TRBD1 agrees at 7 bases. Looked up from germline, CDR1 is MNHEY and CDR2 is SMNVEV (reference sequence). The V gene end was trimmed by 3 bases and the J gene end by 7 bases; junction bases not matched to a gene: 6. CDR3 size: 14 residues. The CDR3 loop reads CASSFDRALNEQFF. As DNA, the CDR3 is TGTGCCAGCAGTTTCGACAGGGCTCTGAATGAGCAGTTCTTC.

This clonotype was observed at least ten times. The chain links TRBV20-1 to TRBJ2-1; D unresolved. V was clipped by 6 bases and J by 3 bases, with 15 bases between them. CDR1 is DFQATT, CDR2 SNEGSKA, per germline (reference sequence). CDR3 length equals 14 residues. The DNA for the CDR3 is TGCAGTGCCTCGTCGACTTTCGACTACAATGAGCAGTTCTTC. Its translation: CSASSTFDYNEQFF.

This chain links TRBV4-1 with TRBJ2-1; D call uncertain. Germline V lookup: CDR1 MGHRA, CDR2 YSYEKL. V dropped 1 base and J dropped 10 bases, with 11 bases sitting between them. The CDR3 is made up of 13 amino acids. The CDR3 sequence is CASSQVNSPEQFF. For the CDR3, the DNA is TGCGCCAGCAGCCAAGTGAATAGCCCCGAGCAGTTCTTC.

This sequence joins TRBV9 and TRBJ2-2, with D perhaps matching TRBD2 (6 bases). Germline CDR1 is SGDLS and CDR2 is YYNGEE. The CDR3 has 15 amino acids. Trimming left V 0 bases short and J 1 base short, with 7 bases between. CDR3 sequence: CASSVGGLNTGELFF. CDR3 nucleotides: TGTGCCAGCAGCGTAGGGGGACTGAACACCGGGGAGCTGTTTTTT.

By sample fraction, this clonotype is medium-sized. The V call is TRBV7-2, the J call TRBJ1-2, with 9 bases that match TRBD1. CDR3 size: 13 residues. J gave up 7 bases and V 3 bases, and 3 bases lay outside the gene matches. CDR1 is SGHTA and CDR2 is FQGNSA in the germline V gene. The CDR3 region is CASSFGTGFGYTF. CDR3 in DNA: TGTGCCAGCAGCTTCGGGACAGGGTTTGGCTACACCTTC.